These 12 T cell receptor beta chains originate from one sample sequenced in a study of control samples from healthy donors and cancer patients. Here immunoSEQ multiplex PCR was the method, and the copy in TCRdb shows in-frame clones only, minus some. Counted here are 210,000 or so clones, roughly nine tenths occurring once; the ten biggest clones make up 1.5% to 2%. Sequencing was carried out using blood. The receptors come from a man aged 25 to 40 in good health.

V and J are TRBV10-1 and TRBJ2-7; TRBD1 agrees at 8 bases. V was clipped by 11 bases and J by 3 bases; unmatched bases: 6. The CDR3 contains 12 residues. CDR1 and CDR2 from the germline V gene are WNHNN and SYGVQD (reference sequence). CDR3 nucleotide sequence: TGCGCCCCCACAGGGGGGCTCTACGAGCAGTACTTC. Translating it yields CAPTGGLYEQYF.

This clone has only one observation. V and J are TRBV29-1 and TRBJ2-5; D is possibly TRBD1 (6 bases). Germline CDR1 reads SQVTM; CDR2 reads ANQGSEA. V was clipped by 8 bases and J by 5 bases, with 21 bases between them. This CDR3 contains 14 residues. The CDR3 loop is CSHQKNRDMETQYF. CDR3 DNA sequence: TGCAGCCATCAGAAGAACAGGGATATGGAGACCCAGTACTTC.

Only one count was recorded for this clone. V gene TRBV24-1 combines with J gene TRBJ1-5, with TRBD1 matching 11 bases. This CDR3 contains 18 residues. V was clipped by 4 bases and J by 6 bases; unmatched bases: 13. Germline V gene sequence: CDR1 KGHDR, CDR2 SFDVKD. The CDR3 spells CATSDPPGTGGVGQPQHF. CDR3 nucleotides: TGTGCCACCAGTGACCCCCCCGGGACAGGGGGGGTAGGTCAGCCCCAGCATTTT.

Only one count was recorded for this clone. The CDR3 spells CASRSDTSPEAFF. Written as DNA, the CDR3 is TGTGCCAGCAGATCGGACACCTCCCCTGAAGCTTTCTTT. The chain links TRBV27 to TRBJ1-1; tentative D call: TRBD1 (5 bases). The CDR3 is 13 residues long. V was cut by 6 bases and J by 6 bases, with 14 bases left in between. Germline V gene sequence: CDR1 MNHEY, CDR2 SMNVEV (reference sequence).

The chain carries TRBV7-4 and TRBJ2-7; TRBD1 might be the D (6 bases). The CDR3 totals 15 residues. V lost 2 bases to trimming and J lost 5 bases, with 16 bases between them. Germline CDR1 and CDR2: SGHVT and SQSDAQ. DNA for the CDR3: TGTGCCAGCAGCTTAAGCGGACAGAGCTTCAACGAGCAGTACTTC. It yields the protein CASSLSGQSFNEQYF.

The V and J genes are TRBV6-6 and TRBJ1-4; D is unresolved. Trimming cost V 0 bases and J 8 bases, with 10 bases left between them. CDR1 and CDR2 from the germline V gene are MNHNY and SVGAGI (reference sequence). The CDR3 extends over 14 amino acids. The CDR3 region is CASSYSTSREKLFF. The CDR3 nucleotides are TGTGCCAGCAGTTACTCGACCAGCAGGGAAAAACTGTTTTTT.

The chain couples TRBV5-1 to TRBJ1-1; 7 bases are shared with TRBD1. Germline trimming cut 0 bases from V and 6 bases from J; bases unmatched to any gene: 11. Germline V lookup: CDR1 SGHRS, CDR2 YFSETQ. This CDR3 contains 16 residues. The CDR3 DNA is TGCGCCAGCAGCTTGGACAGGACAGGAGTTCGCGCTGAAGCTTTCTTT. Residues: CASSLDRTGVRAEAFF.

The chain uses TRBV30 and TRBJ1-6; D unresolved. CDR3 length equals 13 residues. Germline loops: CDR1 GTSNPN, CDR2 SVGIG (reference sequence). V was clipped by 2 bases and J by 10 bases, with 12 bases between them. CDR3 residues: CAWSLEGRSPLHF. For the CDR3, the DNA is TGTGCCTGGAGTTTGGAGGGTCGCTCACCCCTCCACTTT.

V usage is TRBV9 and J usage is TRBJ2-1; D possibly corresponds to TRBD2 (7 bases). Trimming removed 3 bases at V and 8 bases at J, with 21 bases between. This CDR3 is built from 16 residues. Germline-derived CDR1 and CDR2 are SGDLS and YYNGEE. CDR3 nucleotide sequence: TGTGCCAGCAGCGGCCTTCGGGGGGCGATTTTAGATGAGCAGTTCTTC. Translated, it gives CASSGLRGAILDEQFF.

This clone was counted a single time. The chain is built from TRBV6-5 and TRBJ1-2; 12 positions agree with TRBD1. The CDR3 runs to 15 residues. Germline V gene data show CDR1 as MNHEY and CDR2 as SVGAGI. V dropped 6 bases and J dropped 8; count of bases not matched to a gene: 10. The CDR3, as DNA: TGTGCCAGCAGCAGGAGGGACAGGGGGCTTGGGGGCTACACCTTC. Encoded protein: CASSRRDRGLGGYTF.

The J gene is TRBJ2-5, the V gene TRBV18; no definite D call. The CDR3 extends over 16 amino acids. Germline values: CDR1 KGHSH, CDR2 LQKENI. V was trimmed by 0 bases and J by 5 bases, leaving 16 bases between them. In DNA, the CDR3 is TGTGCCAGCTCACCACCCCTTTCTGGGCCGGTGGAGACCCAGTACTTC. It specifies CASSPPLSGPVETQYF.

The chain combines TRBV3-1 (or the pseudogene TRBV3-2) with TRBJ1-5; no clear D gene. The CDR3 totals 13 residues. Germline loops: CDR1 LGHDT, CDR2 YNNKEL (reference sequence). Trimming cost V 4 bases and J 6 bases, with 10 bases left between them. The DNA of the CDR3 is TGTGCCAGCAGCCTCCAAGACGGTCAGCCCCAGCATTTT. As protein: CASSLQDGQPQHF.